This TCR beta chain was identified during a study of cytomegalovirus exposure and HLA in healthy donors. PCR amplification relied on 60 Vbeta primers (plus 13 Jbeta primers). Some clones are missing from TCRdb's copy, which holds only in-frame ones; the method was immunoSEQ multiplex PCR. The sample holds 130,000 or so clones, around four fifths seen once. On this clone: Its target is not known. Mismatch with germline at one junction end may stem from a read error.

Study results and limitations: The classifier was said to identify cytomegalovirus status with high specificity and sensitivity. Later analysis reportedly placed an Asian-associated ancestry cluster below the roughly 630-donor mean in N-insertions.

Germline V gene lookup returns CDR1 SSHAT and CDR2 FNYEAQ (reference sequence). CDR3 length equals 18 residues. The sample taken for sequencing was PBMCs. This chain links TRBV7-7 with TRBJ1-4; 9 nucleotides align to TRBD1. This receptor was taken from a woman in her thirties or forties in good health and CMV-seronegative. CDR3 loop: CASSLEKGQGGDNEKLFF. For the CDR3, the DNA is TGTGCTAGCAGCTTAGAGAAGGGACAGGGTGGAGATAATGAAAAACTGTTTTTT.